These 31 T cell receptor beta chains originate from one sample sequenced in a study of Graves' ophthalmopathy and Graves' hyperthyroidism. Beta-chain TCR CDR3 regions were amplified from RNA transcripts. First-round RT-PCR employed HTBI primers, with a second-round multiplex PCR after it. TCRdb reprocessed the multiplex PCR reads with MiXCR, giving one entry per CDR3 protein. The repertoire has about 380,000 distinct CDR3 sequences, 15% to 19% of them found once; the top ten carry 5.5% to 7%. The specimen was peripheral blood. The receptor set was obtained from a woman in her late teens or twenties with stable Graves' hyperthyroidism.

This clonotype was counted many times. V gene TRBV11-3 combines with J gene TRBJ1-1, with 8 bases aligning to TRBD1. Trimming took 6 bases from V and 5 from J; bases not matched to a gene: 8. CDR1 and CDR2 (germline): SGHNT, YENEEA. CDR3 length equals 14 residues. The CDR3 is CASSLYRGETEAFF. The DNA of the CDR3 is TGTGCCAGCAGTCTCTACAGGGGGGAGACTGAAGCTTTCTTT.

The chain links TRBV12-3 or TRBV12-4 to TRBJ1-2; D is possibly TRBD1 (5 bases). The CDR3 has 15 amino acids. V was shortened by 5 bases and J by 4 bases, with 17 bases between the two germline ends. The CDR3 is CASSHPHSGAYGYTF. In DNA, the CDR3 is TGTGCCAGCAGTCACCCACACAGTGGGGCCTATGGCTACACCTTC.

Regarding this clonotype: This may be a read error, as it is one base from a much larger clone. This chain uses TRBV27 with TRBJ2-7; no clear D. The CDR3 covers 16 residues. Trimming stripped 3 bases from V and 5 bases from J, with 20 bases between. The germline CDR1 and CDR2 sequences are MNHEY and SMNVEV (reference sequence). CDR3 in amino acids: CASSFSSAPSEHEQYF. The CDR3 nucleotides are TGTGCCAGCAGTTTCTCAAGTGCTCCGAGTGAGCACGAGCAGTACTTC.

This clonotype showed up many times. This chain joins TRBV19 and TRBJ2-7, with 10 positions matching TRBD1. Germline assignment: CDR1 LNHDA and CDR2 SQIVND (reference sequence). CDR3 size: 14 residues. J was trimmed by 3 bases and V by 8 bases; bases with no gene match: 7. The CDR3 is CASSPGQGFYEQYF. Here the CDR3 DNA reads TGTGCCAGTTCTCCGGGACAGGGGTTCTACGAGCAGTACTTC.

This clonotype was counted at least ten times. The rearrangement uses TRBV5-1 and TRBJ1-1, with D maybe TRBD1 (5 bases). CDR3 length: 12 amino acids. Germline CDR1 and CDR2: SGHRS and YFSETQ. Trimming pared 0 bases from V and 11 bases from J, leaving 11 bases between. CDR3 in DNA: TGCGCCAGCAGCTTGGAGATGGGGCCGGCTTTCTTT. Its protein product is CASSLEMGPAFF.

This clonotype has just a few counts. The chain employs TRBV19 and TRBJ1-1; perhaps TRBD1 as D (6 bases). V gave up 6 bases and J gave up 1 base, with 15 bases separating them. This CDR3 has 15 residues. Germline V gives CDR1 LNHDA, CDR2 SQIVND (reference sequence). The CDR3 protein is CASRDGGGENTEAFF. The CDR3, as DNA: TGTGCCAGTAGGGATGGAGGGGGAGAGAACACTGAAGCTTTCTTT.

The sample holds many counts of this clonotype. J is TRBJ2-2 and V is TRBV24-1; D gene ambiguous. This CDR3 region has 14 residues. CDR1 KGHDR and CDR2 SFDVKD come from the germline V gene. The V and J ends lost 3 bases and 3 bases respectively, with 7 bases between them. The CDR3 spells CATSDTQYTGELFF. The DNA for the CDR3 is TGTGCCACCAGTGATACTCAGTACACCGGGGAGCTGTTTTTT.

This clonotype was counted ten times or more. The chain carries TRBV11-2 and TRBJ2-7; D uncertain. The ends were cut back, 5 bases at V and 5 bases at J, with 19 bases in the middle. CDR1 and CDR2 from the germline V gene are SGHAT and FQNNGV. CDR3 size: 15 residues. The CDR3 reads CASSRFSRTPHEQYF. For the CDR3, the DNA is TGTGCCAGCAGCCGTTTCTCCCGGACCCCCCACGAGCAGTACTTC.

This clonotype was recorded many times. The chain is built from TRBV19 and TRBJ1-1; tentative D call: TRBD1 (6 bases). Germline values: CDR1 LNHDA, CDR2 SQIVND (reference sequence). CDR3 size: 14 residues. V was shortened by 6 bases and J by 1 base, with 12 bases between the two germline ends. The CDR3 coding sequence is TGTGCCAGTAGGCGGACAGACCCGAACACTGAAGCTTTCTTT. Amino acid sequence: CASRRTDPNTEAFF.

This clonotype was recorded at least ten times. This chain uses TRBV7-9 with TRBJ2-5; D may correspond to TRBD1 or TRBD2 (7 bases each). There are 13 residues in the CDR3. The V gene lost 8 bases and the J gene lost 4 bases, with 14 bases spanning the gap. Germline V CDR1 and CDR2: SEHNR, FQNEAQ (reference sequence). In DNA form, the CDR3 reads TGTGCCAGCGGACTAGGGGGCACAGAGACCCAGTACTTC. This encodes CASGLGGTETQYF.

The chain combines TRBV19 with TRBJ2-4, with TRBD1 identical over 7 bases. Germline CDR1 is LNHDA and CDR2 is SQIVND (reference sequence). The CDR3 is 15 amino acids. J gave up 1 base and V 6 bases, and 6 bases lay outside the gene matches. The CDR3 sequence is CASRIKTGAKNIQYF. In nucleotides, the CDR3 is TGTGCCAGTAGGATTAAGACAGGGGCCAAAAACATTCAGTACTTC.

This clonotype was counted many times. The chain joins TRBV2 to TRBJ2-7, with D unresolved. V lost 3 bases, J lost 2 bases, and 11 bases lay in between. The germline CDR1 and CDR2 sequences are SNHLY and FYNNEI. The CDR3 is made up of 14 amino acids. Here the CDR3 reads CASSDENNTYEQYF. The CDR3 bases are TGTGCCAGCAGTGACGAGAACAACACCTACGAGCAGTACTTC.

This clonotype was seen at least ten times. The V call is TRBV7-3, the J call TRBJ1-1; 9 bases are a match to TRBD1. Germline CDR1 is SGHTA and CDR2 is FQGTGA. J was trimmed by 1 base and V by 5 bases; bases with no gene match: 5. The length of the CDR3 is 15 residues. The CDR3 loop reads CASSIGQGPNTEAFF. DNA of the CDR3: TGTGCCAGCAGCATCGGACAGGGGCCGAACACTGAAGCTTTCTTT.

This clonotype was seen more than once but under ten times. This chain uses TRBV11-1 with TRBJ1-2; 8 bases align to TRBD1. The CDR3 spans 17 residues. Germline V CDR1 and CDR2: SGHAT, FQDESV (reference sequence). V lost 4 bases to trimming and J lost 6 bases; unmatched junction nucleotides: 16. The CDR3 DNA is TGTGCCAGCAGCTCCCCGAGGGGGGACAGGACTACTGATGGCTACACCTTC. Protein sequence: CASSSPRGDRTTDGYTF.

The CDR3 reads CASSLDRGLNSPLHF. CDR3 nucleotides: TGCGCCAGCAGCTTGGACAGGGGGCTTAATTCACCCCTCCACTTT. V is TRBV5-1 and J is TRBJ1-6; TRBD1 aligns across 9 bases. This CDR3 region has 15 residues. V dropped 0 bases and J dropped 6; count of bases not matched to a gene: 1. Germline values: CDR1 SGHRS, CDR2 YFSETQ.

Only one count was recorded for this clonotype. The chain recombines TRBV28 with TRBJ2-7; D is possibly TRBD2 (7 bases). V lost 7 bases, J lost 8 bases, and 12 bases lay in between. The germline gives CDR1 MDHEN, CDR2 SYDVKM. The CDR3 extends over 11 amino acids. The chain's CDR3 is CASTLGGQQYF. CDR3 sequence (DNA): TGTGCCAGCACCTTGGGGGGGCAGCAGTACTTC.

At least ten counts were recorded for this clonotype. The V and J genes are TRBV11-2 and TRBJ2-7; D is unresolved. The V end was cut by 4 bases, the J end by 6 bases, with 13 bases between. Germline assignment: CDR1 SGHAT and CDR2 FQNNGV. This CDR3 has 13 residues. This chain's CDR3 is CASSSFDRSEQYF. The CDR3 DNA follows: TGTGCCAGCAGCTCCTTCGACCGCTCCGAGCAGTACTTC.

The sample holds many counts of this clonotype. CDR3 loop: CASGLVLGGDYGYTF. The DNA for the CDR3 is TGTGCTAGTGGTTTGGTACTTGGGGGCGACTATGGCTACACCTTC. The rearrangement uses TRBV12-5 and TRBJ1-2; the D gene is possibly TRBD1 (6 bases). V shed 0 bases and J shed 3 bases, with 11 bases lying between them. Germline assignment: CDR1 LGHNT and CDR2 FRNRAP. There are 15 residues in the CDR3.

This clonotype was counted a few times. J is TRBJ2-7 and V is TRBV18; D possibly corresponds to TRBD1 (5 bases). CDR1 and CDR2 (germline): KGHSH, LQKENI. V was clipped by 8 bases and J by 5 bases, with 16 bases between them. The CDR3 totals 13 residues. The CDR3 protein is CASGQRGKNEQYF. CDR3 DNA: TGTGCCAGCGGCCAAAGGGGAAAGAACGAGCAGTACTTC. The full variable domain, with the rest looked up from reference TRBV18 and TRBJ2-7, is NAGVMQNPRHLVRRRGQEARLRCSPMKGHSHVYWYRQLPEEGLKFMVYLQKENIIDESGMPKERFSAEFPKEGPSILRIQQVVRGDSAAYFCASGQRGKNEQYFGPGTRLTVT.

CDR3: CASSSMGQETQYF. Written as DNA, the CDR3 is TGTGCCAGCAGCTCCATGGGGCAGGAGACCCAGTACTTC. The chain recombines TRBV9 with TRBJ2-5; a possible D gene is TRBD1 (5 bases). This CDR3 has 13 amino acids. V lost 4 bases and J 5 bases, leaving 12 bases between the germline ends. CDR1 SGDLS and CDR2 YYNGEE come from the germline V gene.

This clonotype was picked up many times. The chain combines TRBV19 with TRBJ2-2; possible D gene TRBD2, 6 bases. CDR3 length: 13 residues. The V and J ends lost 11 bases and 3 bases respectively, with 13 bases between them. Per the germline V gene, CDR1 is LNHDA and CDR2 is SQIVND (reference sequence). The CDR3: CAVGTFYTGELFF. For the CDR3, the DNA is TGTGCCGTAGGGACTTTTTACACCGGGGAGCTGTTTTTT.

Ten or more counts support this clonotype. CDR3 in amino acids: CSVSKGVRTANTEAFF. The DNA of the CDR3 is TGCAGCGTTTCTAAAGGGGTGCGGACGGCAAACACTGAAGCTTTCTTT. The chain recombines TRBV29-1 with TRBJ1-1; the D gene is possibly TRBD1 (5 bases). The CDR3 consists of 16 residues. The germline V gene encodes CDR1 SQVTM and CDR2 ANQGSEA. Trimming stripped 5 bases from V and 2 bases from J, with 21 bases between. Drawing the rest from reference TRBV29-1 and TRBJ1-1, the complete variable domain is SAVISQKPSRDICQRGTSLTIQCQVDSQVTMMFWYRQQPGQSLTLIATANQGSEATYESGFVIDKFPISRPNLTFSTLTVSNMSPEDSSIYLCSVSKGVRTANTEAFFGQGTRLTVV.

This clonotype was seen ten or more times. This chain uses TRBV11-2 with TRBJ2-2; 9 nucleotides line up with TRBD1. With 4 bases clipped from V and 8 bases from J, the junction kept 14 bases outside the gene matches. The CDR3 spans 17 residues. Germline V gene data show CDR1 as SGHAT and CDR2 as FQNNGV. The CDR3 nucleotides read TGTGCCAGCAGCTCCCTTTGGACAGGGGCAAGAATAGGGGAGCTGTTTTTT. It translates to CASSSLWTGARIGELFF.

This clonotype was seen at least ten times. This rearrangement joins TRBV20-1 to TRBJ2-5, with TRBD1 matching over 8 bases. CDR3 length: 13 residues. The V segment lost 2 bases and the J segment 5 bases; nucleotides outside the gene matches: 4. The germline CDR1 and CDR2 sequences are DFQATT and SNEGSKA (reference sequence). The CDR3 spells CSARTGGRETQYF. CDR3 in DNA: TGCAGTGCTAGAACAGGGGGACGGGAGACCCAGTACTTC.

This chain joins TRBV19 and TRBJ2-2; TRBD1 agrees at 8 bases. Trimming cost V 1 base and J 0 bases; bases outside gene matches: 1. CDR1 and CDR2 (germline): LNHDA, SQIVND (reference sequence). The CDR3 contains 16 residues. In nucleotides, the CDR3 is TGTGCCAGTAGTATAGGACAGGGGCCGAACACCGGGGAGCTGTTTTTT. It encodes CASSIGQGPNTGELFF. Full variable domain (rest looked up from reference TRBV19 and TRBJ2-2): DGGITQSPKYLFRKEGQNVTLSCEQNLNHDAMYWYRQDPGQGLRLIYYSQIVNDFQKGDIAEGYSVSREKKESFPLTVTSAQKNPTAFYLCASSIGQGPNTGELFFGEGSRLTVL.

The J gene is TRBJ2-7, the V gene TRBV5-1, with D unclear. The CDR3 has 14 residues. In germline, CDR1 is SGHRS, CDR2 YFSETQ. Trimming cost V 1 base and J 1 base, with 9 bases left between them. The CDR3: CASSLMGSSYEQYF. The CDR3 DNA sequence: TGCGCCAGCAGCTTGATGGGCAGTTCCTACGAGCAGTACTTC.

A few counts support this clonotype. The V gene is TRBV29-1, the J gene TRBJ2-7, with D perhaps matching TRBD1 or TRBD2 (6 bases each). This CDR3 has 15 residues. Per the germline V gene, CDR1 is SQVTM and CDR2 is ANQGSEA. Trimming left V 3 bases short and J 3 bases short, with 18 bases between. The CDR3 coding sequence is TGCAGCGTTGAGTGGGACAACCCGGGGGACTACGAGCAGTACTTC. Protein sequence: CSVEWDNPGDYEQYF.

The J gene is TRBJ1-2, the V gene TRBV4-1, with D perhaps TRBD1 (6 bases). CDR3 length equals 16 residues. Between the trimmed V and J ends, which lost 5 bases and 4 bases, there was a span of 20 bases. Germline V gene sequence: CDR1 MGHRA, CDR2 YSYEKL. The CDR3 loop is CASSFAGTSYSYGYTF. DNA for the CDR3: TGCGCCAGCAGCTTTGCCGGGACATCATACTCCTATGGCTACACCTTC.

This clonotype showed up just a few times. The rearrangement joins TRBV7-8 to TRBJ1-5, with a possible D match to TRBD1 (6 bases). The V end lost 5 bases, the J end lost 6 bases, and 17 bases lay between the germline ends. The CDR3 contains 15 residues. Germline V gene lookup returns CDR1 SGHVS and CDR2 FQNEAQ. CDR3 coding DNA: TGTGCCAGCAGCACCATCGGGGGCAGGTTTCAGCCCCAGCATTTT. This codes for CASSTIGGRFQPQHF.

This clonotype was detected many times. J is TRBJ1-1 and V is TRBV19, with D maybe TRBD1 (5 bases). Germline V CDR1 and CDR2: LNHDA, SQIVND (reference sequence). This CDR3 is 14 amino acids long. V was clipped by 3 bases and J by 12 bases, with 20 bases between them. CDR3: CASSIPGGLTLTFF. The CDR3 region has the DNA TGTGCCAGTAGTATCCCCGGGGGTCTAACTCTAACTTTCTTT.

This clonotype was observed at least ten times. This chain joins TRBV27 and TRBJ1-6, with 9 bases matching TRBD1. V gave up 8 bases and J gave up 5 bases; unmatched junction bases: 7. The germline gives CDR1 MNHEY, CDR2 SMNVEV (reference sequence). CDR3 length: 15 amino acids. CDR3 amino acids: CASAARTGDNSPLHF. Written as DNA, the CDR3 is TGTGCCAGCGCAGCCAGGACAGGGGATAATTCACCCCTCCACTTT.